The rows below give T cell receptor beta chains drawn from one sample of a study of blood T cell repertoires in COVID-19. This table comes from immunoSEQ multiplex PCR, and its TCRdb copy is limited to in-frame clones, with some not included. The sample lists 300,000 to 350,000 clones, 80% to 95% occurring once. Sequenced material: peripheral blood. These receptors were obtained from a woman in her 30s with COVID-19, enrolled during active disease. Each CDR3 is given with its conserved first and last residue. A D gene is named only where the DNA matches it firmly. Clone size is shown for a subset of rows, as once, few, many or a class of expanded clone.

d_call j_call cdr3_length v_call clone_size cdr3_aa cdr3_nt
- TRBJ2-1 13 TRBV5-6 - CASSPTGVDEQFF TGTGCCAGCAGCCCAACAGGAGTTGATGAGCAGTTCTTC
- TRBJ2-7 14 TRBV7-8 - CASSPRTDPYEQYF TGTGCCAGCAGCCCCCGGACTGATCCCTACGAGCAGTACTTC
TRBD1 TRBJ1-5 12 TRBV12-3/TRBV12-4 - CASSLGQGPQHF TGTGCCAGCAGTCTCGGACAGGGGCCCCAGCATTTT
- TRBJ2-3 12 TRBV6-5 - CASRNTGDTQYF TGTGCCAGCAGAAACACGGGAGATACGCAGTATTTT
- TRBJ1-2 12 TRBV30 - CAWSAGGRDYTF TGTGCCTGGAGTGCTGGCGGGAGGGACTACACCTTC
TRBD1 TRBJ1-5 15 TRBV28 - CASSLGGDRGQPQHF TGTGCCAGCAGTTTAGGAGGGGACAGGGGGCAGCCCCAGCATTTT
TRBD1 TRBJ2-3 14 TRBV2 - CASRVQGAADTQYF TGTGCCAGCAGGGTACAGGGGGCGGCAGATACGCAGTATTTT
TRBD2 TRBJ2-3 18 TRBV5-4 - CASSLGASGRAGTDTQYF TGTGCCAGCAGCTTGGGAGCTAGCGGGAGGGCCGGAACAGATACGCAGTATTTT
TRBD2 TRBJ2-2 15 TRBV3-1/TRBV3-2 - CASTTHGRSDGELFF TGTGCCAGCACCACCCACGGGAGGTCTGACGGGGAGCTGTTTTTT
TRBD1 TRBJ2-3 13 TRBV6-5 - CASGQGSTDTQYF TGTGCCAGCGGACAGGGAAGCACAGATACGCAGTATTTT
TRBD2 TRBJ2-7 16 TRBV4-3 - CASSQDLGGVRYEQYF TGCGCCAGCAGCCAAGACCTTGGGGGGGTCCGCTACGAGCAGTACTTC
- TRBJ1-1 11 TRBV28 - CASSLTGEAFF TGTGCCAGCAGTTTGACAGGCGAAGCTTTCTTT
- TRBJ2-3 15 TRBV12-5 - CASGLDSGVTDTQYF TGTGCTAGTGGTTTGGATTCTGGAGTCACAGATACGCAGTATTTT
- TRBJ1-6 19 TRBV28 - CASSSPWGTGSSYNSPLHF TGTGCCAGCAGTTCCCCCTGGGGTACAGGGAGCTCCTATAATTCACCCCTCCACTTT
TRBD2 TRBJ2-3 16 TRBV3-1/TRBV3-2 - CASSQTGRAGTDTQYF TGTGCCAGCAGCCAAACTGGGAGGGCCGGCACAGATACGCAGTATTTT
TRBD1 TRBJ1-5 14 TRBV7-2 few CASSSRQGLQPQHF TGTGCCAGCAGCTCTAGACAGGGCCTTCAGCCCCAGCATTTT
- TRBJ2-1 16 TRBV30 - CAWSVTQGFLYNEQFF TGTGCCTGGAGTGTAACCCAGGGGTTCCTCTACAATGAGCAGTTCTTC
TRBD1 TRBJ2-1 20 TRBV24-1 - CATSEADRGLRWRSYNEQFF TGTGCCACCAGTGAGGCGGACAGGGGGCTACGATGGAGGTCCTACAATGAGCAGTTCTTC
- TRBJ1-1 14 TRBV30 - CAWSVLIRGTEAFF TGTGCCTGGAGTGTATTGATTAGGGGCACTGAAGCTTTCTTT
- TRBJ1-4 16 TRBV4-3 - CASSHQMTATNEKLFF TGCGCCAGCAGCCATCAAATGACTGCAACTAATGAAAAACTGTTTTTT
- TRBJ1-3 13 TRBV28 - CATGSSSGNTIYF TGTGCCACGGGATCAAGCTCTGGAAACACCATATATTTT
- TRBJ2-1 12 TRBV5-1 - CASSFASGEQFF TGCGCCAGCAGCTTCGCGAGCGGAGAGCAGTTCTTC
- TRBJ2-7 15 TRBV19 - CASSPWDTELSEQYF TGTGCCAGTAGTCCCTGGGACACAGAACTCTCCGAGCAGTACTTC
- TRBJ1-3 15 TRBV7-2 - CASSPRPISGNTIYF TGTGCCAGCAGCCCGAGGCCTATCTCTGGAAACACCATATATTTT
TRBD2 TRBJ2-5 15 TRBV5-4 - CASSSGTSGQETQYF TGTGCCAGCAGCTCCGGGACTAGCGGGCAAGAGACCCAGTACTTC
- TRBJ1-3 16 TRBV2 - CASSEFLGGNRNTIYF TGTGCCAGCAGTGAATTTTTAGGGGGAAATCGAAACACCATATATTTT
- TRBJ2-1 15 TRBV28 - CASSGPGLYYNEQFF TGTGCCAGCAGTGGACCTGGACTCTACTACAATGAGCAGTTCTTC
TRBD1 TRBJ1-2 14 TRBV30 once CAWSVGTGDYGYTF TGTGCCTGGAGTGTCGGCACAGGGGATTATGGCTACACCTTC
TRBD1 TRBJ1-5 15 TRBV5-6 - CASSVTGEADQPQHF TGTGCCAGCAGCGTAACAGGGGAGGCCGATCAGCCCCAGCATTTT
- TRBJ2-7 15 TRBV5-1 - CASSLVAGTFDEQYF TGCGCCAGCAGCTTGGTAGCCGGGACTTTCGACGAGCAGTACTTC
- TRBJ1-2 15 TRBV7-9 - CASSPGREAAYGYTF TGTGCCAGCAGCCCAGGCAGGGAAGCTGCCTATGGCTACACCTTC
- TRBJ1-3 14 TRBV7-9 - CASSYRDTGNTIYF TGTGCCAGCAGCTACCGGGACACTGGAAACACCATATATTTT
TRBD1 TRBJ1-2 14 TRBV7-9 - CASSPDRENYGYTF TGTGCCAGCAGCCCTGACAGGGAAAACTATGGCTACACCTTC
- TRBJ2-7 11 TRBV27 - CAAGGSYEQYF TGTGCGGCCGGGGGCTCCTACGAGCAGTACTTC
- TRBJ2-3 13 TRBV9 - CASSTPSRDTQYF TGTGCCAGCAGCACCCCATCGCGAGATACGCAGTATTTT
- TRBJ2-4 13 TRBV28 - CASSSRGKNIQYF TGTGCCAGCTCAAGTAGGGGCAAAAACATTCAGTACTTC
TRBD2 TRBJ2-7 14 TRBV28 - CATIYGGNAYEQYF TGTGCCACCATATACGGGGGGAACGCCTACGAGCAGTACTTC
- TRBJ2-2 15 TRBV2 - CASSASGRNTGELFF TGTGCCAGCAGTGCGTCCGGGAGGAACACCGGGGAGCTGTTTTTT
TRBD1 TRBJ1-4 13 TRBV7-9 - CASSPGQGGKLFF TGTGCCAGCAGCCCCGGACAGGGAGGGAAACTGTTTTTT
TRBD1 TRBJ2-1 14 TRBV7-3 - CASSLDRVNSEQFF TGTGCCAGCAGCTTAGACAGGGTAAATAGCGAGCAGTTCTTC
TRBD2 TRBJ2-3 17 TRBV7-3 - CASSLRGTSGRSDTQYF TGTGCCAGCAGCTTGAGGGGGACTAGCGGGAGGTCAGATACGCAGTATTTT
- TRBJ1-4 13 TRBV18 - CASSPGAGEKLFF TGTGCCAGCTCACCGGGGGCAGGGGAAAAACTGTTTTTT
TRBD1 TRBJ1-2 16 TRBV6-5 - CASSYSIDRGQEGYTF TGTGCCAGCAGTTACTCTATCGACAGGGGGCAGGAGGGCTACACCTTC
- TRBJ1-1 14 TRBV2 - CASSEVGRNTEAFF TGTGCCAGCAGTGAGGTGGGGAGGAACACTGAAGCTTTCTTT
- TRBJ1-1 15 TRBV28 once CASSLDGVLETEAFF TGTGCCAGCAGTTTAGACGGGGTCTTAGAGACTGAAGCTTTCTTT
- TRBJ2-7 12 TRBV28 - CASTTGLTEQYF TGTGCCAGCACTACAGGGTTAACCGAGCAGTACTTC
TRBD2 TRBJ2-1 15 TRBV7-3 once CASSLTSGVYNEQFF TGTGCCAGCAGCTTGACTAGCGGAGTTTACAATGAGCAGTTCTTC
TRBD1 TRBJ1-2 16 TRBV5-1 - CASSLRWDRGAYGYTF TGCGCCAGCAGCTTACGTTGGGACAGGGGTGCCTATGGCTACACCTTC
TRBD1 TRBJ2-7 14 TRBV11-3 - CASSLGTGVYEQYF TGTGCCAGCAGCTTGGGGACAGGGGTATACGAGCAGTACTTC
TRBD2 TRBJ2-1 19 TRBV13 - CASSLATILSGRASDEQFF TGTGCCAGCAGCTTAGCCACTATCTTGAGCGGGAGGGCGAGCGATGAGCAGTTCTTC
- TRBJ1-1 11 TRBV12-3/TRBV12-4 - CASSFRSEAFF TGTGCCAGCAGTTTCCGGTCTGAAGCTTTCTTT